This T cell receptor (beta chain) was recorded in a study of T cells in Graves' hyperthyroidism and ophthalmopathy. The overall study: Blood was drawn when the patient was first diagnosed and still untreated.

RNA transcripts served as the template for amplifying TCR beta CDR3 regions. The HTBI primer set drove a first-round RT-PCR of the TCR CDR3. TCRdb recomputed calls from the multiplex PCR reads with MiXCR, one row per CDR3 protein. The repertoire holds over 400,000 distinct CDR3 sequences, with around a fifth as singletons. The table lists this clonotype with many counts. This CDR3 is 15 amino acids long. Per the germline V gene, CDR1 is MDHEN and CDR2 is SYDVKM. The V end was cut by 5 bases, the J end by 5 bases, with 13 bases between. The chain recombines TRBV28 with TRBJ1-6; D ambiguous. The sample was blood. This clonotype was sampled from a woman between 70 and 85 years old with Graves' ophthalmopathy. As DNA, the CDR3 is TGTGCCAGCAGTCGCTCCAAGGGTGATAATTCACCCCTCCACTTT. Amino acids: CASSRSKGDNSPLHF. Full variable domain (outside the CDR3, taken from reference TRBV28 and TRBJ1-6): DVKVTQSSRYLVKRTGEKVFLECVQDMDHENMFWYRQDPGLGLRLIYFSYDVKMKEKGDIPEGYSVSREKKERFSLILESASTNQTSMYLCASSRSKGDNSPLHFGNGTRLTVT.